Each of the 30 T cell receptor beta chains below was sequenced from the same sample in a study of response to subunit inactivated influenza vaccine. TCRdb recomputed calls from the RT-PCR reads with MiXCR, one row per CDR3 protein. The data hold over 800,000 distinct CDR3 sequences, with 21% observed a single time. The material sequenced was PBMCs from blood, taken roughly 5 days after vaccination. Receptors were obtained from a man aged 50-59 years who received an inactivated influenza vaccine.

The rearrangement uses TRBV7-8 and TRBJ1-6, with 11 bases that match TRBD1. V gave up 6 bases and J gave up 7 bases; unmatched junction bases: 8. Per germline, CDR1 SGHVS and CDR2 FQNEAQ. The CDR3 extends over 16 amino acids. The DNA for the CDR3 is TGTGCCAGCAGATTACCGGGACAGGGGGTGAATTCACCCCTCCACTTT. Translation gives CASRLPGQGVNSPLHF.

V is TRBV6-5 and J is TRBJ2-2; 9 bases line up with TRBD2. This CDR3 has 17 amino acids. V shed 0 bases and J 3 bases; nucleotides not matched to a gene: 5. Germline V gene data show CDR1 as MNHEY and CDR2 as SVGAGI. The CDR3 here is CASSYSWTSADTGELFF. The CDR3 DNA sequence: TGTGCCAGCAGTTACTCGTGGACTAGCGCCGACACCGGGGAGCTGTTTTTT.

This clonotype was counted a few times. The chain joins TRBV30 to TRBJ1-1, with a tentative D call TRBD1 (5 bases). Between the trimmed V and J ends, which lost 3 bases and 4 bases, there was a span of 15 bases. Germline V CDR1 and CDR2: GTSNPN, SVGIG (reference sequence). CDR3 length: 14 amino acids. CDR3 coding DNA: TGTGCCTGGAGGGGGCCGTCCGAGGGCACTGAAGCTTTCTTT. Encoded protein: CAWRGPSEGTEAFF.

This clonotype has more than one count but fewer than ten. V is TRBV12-3 or TRBV12-4 and J is TRBJ2-2; D perhaps matches TRBD2 (5 bases). This CDR3 is 15 amino acids long. Trimming stripped 6 bases from V and 3 bases from J, with 14 bases between. The CDR3 sequence: CASSSSGIYTGELFF. The CDR3 bases are TGTGCCAGCAGCTCCAGCGGCATATACACCGGGGAGCTGTTTTTT.

The CDR3 sequence is CASGTPAPYEQYF. The CDR3 DNA sequence: TGTGCCAGCGGAACACCAGCACCCTACGAGCAGTACTTC. The gene calls are TRBV6-2 or TRBV6-3 and TRBJ2-7; no firm D call. CDR1 and CDR2 from the germline V gene are MNHEY and SVGEGT. V dropped 8 bases and J dropped 2 bases, with 13 bases sitting between them. This CDR3 has 13 residues.

The chain couples TRBV7-9 to TRBJ1-1, with TRBD1 matching 8 bases. V was pared by 5 bases and J by 0 bases, with 5 bases of the junction left unmatched. Germline loops: CDR1 SEHNR, CDR2 FQNEAQ (reference sequence). This CDR3 contains 15 residues. CDR3 in DNA: TGTGCCAGCAGCCTAAGACAGGGGCTGAACACTGAAGCTTTCTTT. Translating it yields CASSLRQGLNTEAFF. The full variable domain, in which reference TRBV7-9 and TRBJ1-1 provide the parts outside the CDR3, is DTGVSQNPRHKITKRGQNVTFRCDPISEHNRLYWYRQTLGQGPEFLTYFQNEAQLEKSRLLSDRFSAERPKGSFSTLEIQRTEQGDSAMYLCASSLRQGLNTEAFFGQGTRLTVV.

CDR3 residues: CATSRRTSYEQYF. The CDR3 coding sequence is TGTGCCACCAGCAGAAGGACCTCCTACGAGCAGTACTTC. This rearrangement joins TRBV15 to TRBJ2-7; D uncertain. Trimming pared 2 bases from V and 0 bases from J, leaving 5 bases between. This CDR3 comprises 13 residues. Germline assignment: CDR1 LNHNV and CDR2 YYDKDF (reference sequence).

V is TRBV6-1 and J is TRBJ1-1; TRBD1 aligns across 7 bases. The CDR3 has 13 amino acids. The germline gives CDR1 MNHNS, CDR2 SASEGT. Trimming at V came to 8 bases and at J to 5 bases, leaving 8 bases not matched to a gene. CDR3 sequence reads: CASGTASGTEAFF. The DNA of the CDR3 is TGTGCCAGCGGGACAGCAAGTGGGACTGAAGCTTTCTTT.

This clonotype was observed a few times. The chain couples TRBV28 to TRBJ1-5, with 10 positions matching TRBD1. This CDR3 has 17 residues. Germline CDR1 and CDR2: MDHEN and SYDVKM. The V segment lost 1 base and the J segment 7 bases; nucleotides outside the gene matches: 10. The CDR3 loop reads CASSLFGTGDPEQPQHF. In DNA form, the CDR3 reads TGTGCCAGCAGTTTATTCGGGACAGGGGATCCGGAACAGCCCCAGCATTTT. The full variable domain, rest sourced from reference TRBV28 and TRBJ1-5, is DVKVTQSSRYLVKRTGEKVFLECVQDMDHENMFWYRQDPGLGLRLIYFSYDVKMKEKGDIPEGYSVSREKKERFSLILESASTNQTSMYLCASSLFGTGDPEQPQHFGDGTRLSIL.

This clonotype was observed once. The rearrangement uses TRBV5-4 and TRBJ2-4; D tentatively reads TRBD1 or TRBD2 (5 bases each). Trimming removed 10 bases from V and 7 bases from J, with 15 bases in between. The germline CDR1 and CDR2 sequences are SGHNT and YYREEE (reference sequence). The CDR3 is 12 amino acids. CDR3 region: CAGGSSGNIQYF. CDR3 nucleotides: TGTGCCGGGGGTTCATCGGGGAACATTCAGTACTTC.

This sequence joins TRBV7-3 and TRBJ2-7; D possibly uses TRBD1 or TRBD2 (5 bases each). Germline V lookup: CDR1 SGHTA, CDR2 FQGTGA. V gave up 2 bases and J gave up 2 bases, with 13 bases separating them. The CDR3 has 15 residues. CDR3 residues: CASSLSGRGAYEQYF. The CDR3 DNA reads TGTGCCAGCAGCTTATCGGGGCGAGGGGCCTACGAGCAGTACTTC.

The table lists this clonotype with a few counts. The chain uses TRBV20-1 and TRBJ1-2, with D maybe TRBD1 (5 bases). CDR3 length equals 13 residues. The V and J ends lost 1 base and 10 bases respectively, with 16 bases between them. Germline V gene sequence: CDR1 DFQATT, CDR2 SNEGSKA (reference sequence). The CDR3 protein is CSARGRDGWVYTF. The CDR3 nucleotides are TGCAGTGCTAGAGGCCGGGACGGTTGGGTCTACACCTTC.

In this sample, this clonotype turned up many times. V gene TRBV29-1 combines with J gene TRBJ2-5; perhaps D is TRBD1 or TRBD2 (5 bases each). CDR3 length equals 13 residues. Trimming cost V 3 bases and J 5 bases, with 13 bases left between them. Germline CDR1 is SQVTM and CDR2 is ANQGSEA. CDR3: CSVDSGTRETQYF. As DNA, the CDR3 is TGCAGCGTTGATTCAGGGACCCGGGAGACCCAGTACTTC.

This clonotype has just a few counts. The genes are TRBV4-3 and TRBJ2-1; D assignment may be TRBD1 or TRBD2 (5 bases each). The CDR3 has 15 amino acids. The germline V and J ends were trimmed by 0 bases and 8 bases, with 14 bases remaining between them. CDR1 LGHNA and CDR2 YSLEER come from the germline V gene. CDR3 amino acids: CASSQEGPLRHEQFF. CDR3 DNA: TGCGCCAGCAGCCAAGAGGGACCCCTAAGGCATGAGCAGTTCTTC.

This chain connects TRBV4-1 to TRBJ2-3; TRBD1 matches at 10 bases. This CDR3 is 17 amino acids long. The germline CDR1 and CDR2 sequences are MGHRA and YSYEKL. V shed 4 bases and J 2 bases; nucleotides not matched to a gene: 9. The CDR3 DNA sequence: TGCGCCAGCAGCCGGGAGGGACAGGGGATCCACACAGATACGCAGTATTTT. It codes for CASSREGQGIHTDTQYF.

A few counts support this clonotype. J is TRBJ2-1 and V is TRBV7-8; 7 positions match TRBD1. The CDR3 runs to 15 residues. Germline trimming cut 5 bases from V and 4 bases from J; bases unmatched to any gene: 8. The germline V gene has CDR1 SGHVS and CDR2 FQNEAQ. The CDR3 loop reads CASSPRVRGYNEQFF. The CDR3 bases are TGTGCCAGCAGCCCAAGGGTCAGGGGGTACAATGAGCAGTTCTTC.

The rearrangement uses TRBV7-8 and TRBJ2-2, with 8 positions matching TRBD2. V lost 5 bases and J lost 7; bases outside the gene matches: 9. Germline assignment: CDR1 SGHVS and CDR2 FQNEAQ. The CDR3 totals 15 residues. The CDR3 spells CASSAKRERGGELFF. CDR3 DNA: TGTGCCAGCAGCGCGAAGCGGGAGAGGGGCGGGGAGCTGTTTTTT.

In its sample, this clonotype was seen a few times. The DNA of the CDR3 is TGCGCCAGCAGCCAAGAGGTCCTGGGGACAGAAGACGAGCAGTACTTC. This sequence encodes CASSQEVLGTEDEQYF. The V call is TRBV4-3, the J call TRBJ2-7; TRBD1 aligns across 7 bases. Germline V gene data show CDR1 as LGHNA and CDR2 as YSLEER. J lost 5 bases, V lost 0 bases, and 10 bases had no gene match. This CDR3 spans 16 amino acids.

J is TRBJ1-6 and V is TRBV4-3; a possible D gene is TRBD1 (5 bases). This CDR3 is built from 15 residues. Deletions cut 1 base from V and 11 bases from J, with 15 bases between. CDR1 is LGHNA and CDR2 is YSLEER in the germline V gene. CDR3 amino acids: CASSQAAQGATPLHF. CDR3 coding DNA: TGCGCCAGCAGCCAAGCCGCCCAAGGGGCGACACCCCTCCACTTT.

The chain combines TRBV20-1 with TRBJ2-1; 13 nucleotides match TRBD2. Germline V gene sequence: CDR1 DFQATT, CDR2 SNEGSKA (reference sequence). There are 16 residues in the CDR3. Trimming removed 3 bases from V and 7 bases from J; junction bases left unmatched: 9. The CDR3 nucleotides are TGCAGTGCTAGCGGCTGGACTAGCGGGAGTGGAAATGAGCAGTTCTTC. Translation: CSASGWTSGSGNEQFF.

The chain combines TRBV20-1 with TRBJ2-4; D is undetermined. The CDR3 has 15 residues. Deletions cut 2 bases from V and 9 bases from J, with 20 bases between. Looked up from germline, CDR1 is DFQATT and CDR2 is SNEGSKA (reference sequence). CDR3 DNA: TGCAGTGCTAGACCCCGACACCCACCGTTAGGCATTCAGTACTTC. Translation gives CSARPRHPPLGIQYF.

This chain links TRBV10-1 with TRBJ1-5; 7 nucleotides align to TRBD1. The CDR3 has 14 residues. Germline trimming cut 7 bases from V and 5 bases from J; bases unmatched to any gene: 8. Per the germline V gene, CDR1 is WNHNN and CDR2 is SYGVQD (reference sequence). CDR3 residues: CASTPDRDYQPQHF. In DNA, the CDR3 is TGCGCCAGCACTCCAGACAGGGATTATCAGCCCCAGCATTTT.

This clonotype was found a few times. J is TRBJ2-1 and V is TRBV12-3 or TRBV12-4; D assignment may be TRBD1 or TRBD2 (5 bases each). V lost 5 bases to trimming and J lost 1 base, with 12 bases between them. The CDR3 runs 15 residues. In nucleotides, the CDR3 is TGTGCCAGCAGTCTCCGGGACGGGTCCTACAATGAGCAGTTCTTC. This gives the protein CASSLRDGSYNEQFF.

This clonotype came up a few times. CDR3 sequence reads: CASSLDRANNEQFF. In nucleotides, the CDR3 is TGCGCCAGCAGCTTGGATCGAGCGAACAATGAGCAGTTCTTC. The chain carries TRBV5-1 and TRBJ2-1; D gene unclear. CDR1 and CDR2 from the germline V gene are SGHRS and YFSETQ. V lost 0 bases and J lost 5, with 9 bases in between. The CDR3 runs 14 residues. Supplemented by reference TRBV5-1 and TRBJ2-1, the full variable domain reads KAGVTQTPRYLIKTRGQQVTLSCSPISGHRSVSWYQQTPGQGLQFLFEYFSETQRNKGNFPGRFSGRQFSNSRSEMNVSTLELGDSALYLCASSLDRANNEQFFGPGTRLTVL.

This clonotype was observed a few times. The chain carries TRBV6-6 and TRBJ2-7; D perhaps matches TRBD1 (5 bases). Trimming left V 6 bases short and J 2 bases short, with 8 bases between. This CDR3 has 12 residues. CDR1 and CDR2 from the germline V gene are MNHNY and SVGAGI (reference sequence). The CDR3 sequence: CASRQGTYEQYF. The CDR3 DNA is TGTGCCAGCAGGCAGGGCACCTACGAGCAGTACTTC.

This clonotype was detected a few times. CDR3 protein: CASSPPGISYEQYF. In nucleotides, the CDR3 is TGTGCCAGCAGCCCTCCCGGGATCTCCTACGAGCAGTACTTC. V is TRBV28 and J is TRBJ2-7, with a possible D match to TRBD2 (5 bases). CDR3 length: 14 amino acids. Germline loops: CDR1 MDHEN, CDR2 SYDVKM. V was trimmed by 6 bases and J by 0 bases, leaving 12 bases between them.

The V call is TRBV12-3 or TRBV12-4, the J call TRBJ1-2; D ambiguous. The CDR3 sequence is 13 residues long. Trimming took off 3 bases at V and 4 bases at J, with 9 bases between the two ends. For the CDR3, the DNA is TGTGCCAGCAGTTTCGGCAGAACCTATGGCTACACCTTC. It is translated as CASSFGRTYGYTF.

This clonotype was seen more than once but under ten times. The chain carries TRBV20-1 and TRBJ1-1; D not resolved. The CDR3 has 15 amino acids. V was cut by 7 bases and J by 1 base, with 19 bases left in between. Germline V lookup: CDR1 DFQATT, CDR2 SNEGSKA (reference sequence). As DNA, the CDR3 is TGCAGTGTTGTTGTTTGGCCCGACCGGAACACTGAAGCTTTCTTT. Amino acids: CSVVVWPDRNTEAFF.

The chain couples TRBV20-1 to TRBJ2-3, with D possibly being TRBD1 or TRBD2 (5 bases each). Trimming removed 6 bases at V and 8 bases at J, with 12 bases between. The CDR3 covers 11 residues. Germline V lookup: CDR1 DFQATT, CDR2 SNEGSKA (reference sequence). CDR3 in DNA: TGCAGTGCGACCTCCGGGACTACGCAGTATTTT. This encodes CSATSGTTQYF.

This clonotype was seen a few times. This rearrangement joins TRBV24-1 to TRBJ2-7; D is unresolved. V lost 4 bases and J lost 7, with 13 bases in between. This CDR3 comprises 13 residues. Germline V gene sequence: CDR1 KGHDR, CDR2 SFDVKD. The CDR3: CATSDGRFSEQYF. The CDR3 nucleotides read TGTGCCACCAGTGACGGAAGGTTTAGTGAGCAGTACTTC.